Below are 22 T cell receptor beta chains sequenced from a single sample in a study of blood T cell repertoires in COVID-19. The data were produced by immunoSEQ multiplex PCR, yet TCRdb's version contains in-frame clones alone and is incomplete. Among about 190,000 clones listed, roughly 77% were seen once. Sequencing used peripheral blood. All receptors derive from a woman older than 75 with COVID-19, enrolled during active disease.

The chain links TRBV7-2 to TRBJ1-3; TRBD1 might be the D (6 bases). V dropped 0 bases and J dropped 7 bases, with 16 bases sitting between them. CDR1 SGHTA and CDR2 FQGNSA come from the germline V gene. This CDR3 has 16 residues. CDR3 region: CASSLAGAGNFNTIYF. The CDR3 coding sequence is TGTGCCAGCAGCTTAGCGGGGGCAGGGAATTTCAACACCATATATTTT.

This clone appeared a single time. The chain recombines TRBV7-8 with TRBJ2-7, with D perhaps matching TRBD2 (6 bases). Germline lookup yields CDR1 SGHVS and CDR2 FQNEAQ. The V end was cut by 4 bases, the J end by 4 bases, with 26 bases between. CDR3 length equals 18 residues. The CDR3 coding sequence is TGTGCCAGCAGCTATACCCTGGAGTTGGGCGGGAATCGGTACGAGCAGTACTTC. Residues: CASSYTLELGGNRYEQYF.

The CDR3 nucleotides read TGTGCCAGCAGTTCTCCGGGACAGGGGCCTCCCTCTAATGAAAAACTGTTTTTT. This codes for CASSSPGQGPPSNEKLFF. This chain uses TRBV28 with TRBJ1-4; 10 bases agree with TRBD1. This CDR3 contains 18 residues. Germline V gene sequence: CDR1 MDHEN, CDR2 SYDVKM. J gave up 3 bases and V 4 bases, and 11 bases lay outside the gene matches.

The chain carries TRBV28 and TRBJ2-7; no clear D gene. Trimming took off 5 bases at V and 1 base at J, with 24 bases between the two ends. This CDR3 spans 18 amino acids. Looked up from germline, CDR1 is MDHEN and CDR2 is SYDVKM. CDR3 in amino acids: CASSATLLWKEWSYEQYF. DNA of the CDR3: TGTGCCAGCAGTGCGACTCTACTGTGGAAAGAGTGGTCCTACGAGCAGTACTTC. Drawing the rest from reference TRBV28 and TRBJ2-7, the complete variable domain is DVKVTQSSRYLVKRTGEKVFLECVQDMDHENMFWYRQDPGLGLRLIYFSYDVKMKEKGDIPEGYSVSREKKERFSLILESASTNQTSMYLCASSATLLWKEWSYEQYFGPGTRLTVT.

The chain couples TRBV9 to TRBJ1-2; D is possibly TRBD1 (5 bases). The CDR3 contains 16 residues. Trimming cost V 0 bases and J 3 bases, with 15 bases left between them. Germline assignment: CDR1 SGDLS and CDR2 YYNGEE. In nucleotides, the CDR3 is TGTGCCAGCAGCGTAGCTAGTTATACAGGCCACTATGGCTACACCTTC. Translating it yields CASSVASYTGHYGYTF.

The chain couples TRBV6-5 to TRBJ1-1, with 7 nucleotides matching TRBD1. The CDR3 extends over 13 amino acids. The V and J ends lost 6 bases and 1 base, in that order; junction bases with no gene match: 2. The germline V gene has CDR1 MNHEY and CDR2 SVGAGI. CDR3 nucleotide sequence: TGTGCCAGCAGGGGACAGCCGAACACTGAAGCTTTCTTT. Its translation is CASRGQPNTEAFF.

The chain recombines TRBV4-1 with TRBJ2-1; 8 bases map to TRBD2. Germline V gene sequence: CDR1 MGHRA, CDR2 YSYEKL. With 3 bases clipped from V and 4 bases from J, the junction kept 14 bases outside the gene matches. The CDR3 extends over 18 amino acids. CDR3 sequence (DNA): TGCGCCAGCAGCCATCGGGGTAGCGGGACATGGGGTTACAATGAGCAGTTCTTC. This gives the protein CASSHRGSGTWGYNEQFF.

This clone was recorded a few times. The chain combines TRBV6-5 with TRBJ1-3; 8 positions agree with TRBD1. Germline CDR1 and CDR2: MNHEY and SVGAGI. Losses at the gene ends were 8 bases for V and 0 bases for J; bases not matched to a gene: 6. There are 15 residues in the CDR3. The CDR3 nucleotides are TGTGCCAGCGGGGGACAGGCGATCTCTGGAAACACCATATATTTT. It codes for CASGGQAISGNTIYF.

CDR3 DNA: TGTGCCAGCAGCTTCGGGGACTATGGCTACACCTTC. Translating it yields CASSFGDYGYTF. V usage is TRBV11-1 and J usage is TRBJ1-2; D not certain. CDR3 length equals 12 residues. Germline V lookup: CDR1 SGHAT, CDR2 FQDESV (reference sequence). The V and J ends lost 3 bases and 3 bases respectively, with 5 bases between them.

J is TRBJ2-7 and V is TRBV7-9; maybe TRBD1 (6 bases). V lost 2 bases and J 3 bases, leaving 26 bases between the germline ends. CDR1 SEHNR and CDR2 FQNEAQ come from the germline V gene (reference sequence). The CDR3 length is 19 residues. In DNA form, the CDR3 reads TGTGCCAGCAGCTTACAGTTCGGTATCGGACAGCCCGTGTTCTACGAGCAGTACTTC. Translating it yields CASSLQFGIGQPVFYEQYF.

V usage is TRBV2 and J usage is TRBJ2-1; a possible D gene is TRBD2 (5 bases). The CDR3 loop spans 11 amino acids. The V gene's germline CDR1 is SNHLY and CDR2 FYNNEI. Trimming removed 3 bases from V and 14 bases from J, with 11 bases in between. The chain's CDR3 is CASSDLGSKFF. The CDR3 nucleotides are TGTGCCAGCAGTGACTTGGGGAGTAAGTTCTTC.

A remark on this clone: At one end, the junction sequence differs from germline, possibly due to a read error. The V gene is TRBV7-7, the J gene TRBJ2-1; TRBD2 might be the D (6 bases). Germline V gives CDR1 SSHAT, CDR2 FNYEAQ (reference sequence). This CDR3 is built from 17 residues. The CDR3 sequence: CASSPALSGSSYNEQFF. DNA for the CDR3: TGTGCTAGCAGCCCCGCCCTTAGCGGAAGCTCCTACAATGAGCAGTTCTTC.

This clone was picked up one time. In DNA, the CDR3 is TGTGCCAGCAGAGACAGGGGAGGGTATGGCTACACCTTC. It yields the protein CASRDRGGYGYTF. The chain is built from TRBV2 and TRBJ1-2; 8 bases line up with TRBD1. V dropped 6 bases and J dropped 5; count of bases not matched to a gene: 5. Germline CDR1 is SNHLY and CDR2 is FYNNEI. The CDR3 extends over 13 amino acids.

The chain combines TRBV10-3 with TRBJ2-5; 8 bases map to TRBD2. V was pared by 3 bases and J by 2 bases, with 5 bases of the junction left unmatched. Germline V gene data show CDR1 as ENHRY and CDR2 as SYGVKD. The CDR3 is 15 residues long. Written as DNA, the CDR3 is TGTGCCATCAGTGATACGGGGGGGCGTCAAGAGACCCAGTACTTC. This sequence encodes CAISDTGGRQETQYF.

This chain uses TRBV11-3 with TRBJ2-1; TRBD1 aligns across 7 bases. The CDR3 is 12 residues long. Losses at the gene ends were 5 bases for V and 10 bases for J; bases not matched to a gene: 5. Germline CDR1 SGHNT, CDR2 YENEEA. CDR3 sequence: CASSQTGREQFF. The CDR3 region has the DNA TGTGCCAGCAGCCAGACAGGGCGGGAGCAGTTCTTC. Full variable domain (outside the CDR3, taken from reference TRBV11-3 and TRBJ2-1): EAGVVQSPRYKIIEKKQPVAFWCNPISGHNTLYWYLQNLGQGPELLIRYENEEAVDDSQLPKDRFSAERLKGVDSTLKIQPAELGDSAVYLCASSQTGREQFFGPGTRLTVL.

The chain couples TRBV5-5 to TRBJ1-2, with 10 bases lining up with TRBD1. This CDR3 spans 16 amino acids. Germline-derived CDR1 and CDR2 are SGHKS and YYEKEE (reference sequence). V lost 4 bases, J lost 4 bases, and 10 bases stayed unmatched. This CDR3 reads CASSPDRGRSRYGYTF. The CDR3 DNA reads as TGTGCCAGCAGCCCTGACAGGGGGCGAAGCCGCTATGGCTACACCTTC.

This clone was seen only a few times. This CDR3 reads CASSRTGGYQPQHF. CDR3 coding DNA: TGTGCCAGCAGCCGAACAGGGGGGTATCAGCCCCAGCATTTT. The rearrangement links TRBV6-2 or TRBV6-3 to TRBJ1-5, with 8 bases lining up with TRBD1. With V trimmed by 6 bases and J by 5 bases, 6 bases remained unmatched. The CDR3 consists of 14 residues. Germline CDR1 and CDR2: MNHEY and SVGEGT.

This clone was counted between two and nine times. DNA of the CDR3: TGTGCCAGCAGTTACTCCCCGCAGGGGGCCTCACCCCTCCACTTT. Its protein is CASSYSPQGASPLHF. This chain connects TRBV6-6 to TRBJ1-6; 8 bases map to TRBD1. Trimming took 0 bases from V and 10 from J; bases not matched to a gene: 5. The CDR3 covers 15 residues. The germline CDR1 and CDR2 sequences are MNHNY and SVGAGI (reference sequence).

This rearrangement joins TRBV4-1 to TRBJ1-3; D remains unclear. The CDR3 length is 15 residues. Germline lookup yields CDR1 MGHRA and CDR2 YSYEKL. The V end lost 0 bases, the J end lost 0 bases, and 6 bases lay between the germline ends. In DNA form, the CDR3 reads TGCGCCAGCAGCCAAGATACGGGCTCTGGAAACACCATATATTTT. Translated, it gives CASSQDTGSGNTIYF.

The chain is built from TRBV19 and TRBJ2-7; D is perhaps TRBD1 (6 bases). Germline assignment: CDR1 LNHDA and CDR2 SQIVND (reference sequence). The V and J ends lost 3 bases and 2 bases respectively, with 8 bases between them. There are 13 residues in the CDR3. The CDR3 DNA follows: TGTGCCAGTAGTATCGGACAGCCCTACGAGCAGTACTTC. This codes for CASSIGQPYEQYF.

The genes are TRBV12-3 or TRBV12-4 and TRBJ1-3; D call uncertain. Trimming pared 6 bases from V and 3 bases from J, leaving 6 bases between. The CDR3 is 12 amino acids. DNA for the CDR3: TGTGCCAGCAGCTCGGGTGGAAACACCATATATTTT. It specifies CASSSGGNTIYF.

The J gene is TRBJ2-5, the V gene TRBV3-1 (or the pseudogene TRBV3-2); 13 positions agree with TRBD2. This CDR3 has 16 amino acids. V lost 4 bases to trimming and J lost 4 bases; unmatched junction nucleotides: 6. Per germline, CDR1 LGHDT and CDR2 YNNKEL (reference sequence). In nucleotides, the CDR3 is TGTGCCAGCAGCCCGGGGACTAGCGGGGAGGGAGAGACCCAGTACTTC. Its translation is CASSPGTSGEGETQYF.